The TCR beta chain under discussion was sequenced for a study of tumor-infiltrating lymphocytes in primary liver carcinoma. Study-level background: Tumor lesions were T1-T3 N0M0 and spanned about 4.2 to 11 cm.

Trimming removed 7 bases from V and 0 bases from J; junction bases left unmatched: 3. CDR1 is SGHRS and CDR2 is YFSETQ in the germline V gene. CDR3 length: 14 residues. Unsorted whole blood served as the source of blood RNA, and germline DNA was extracted as well. The study, taken as a whole, reports: Samples, which were bulk and unsorted, did not allow CD4+ and CD8+ repertoires to be compared. Tumor region pairs shared more overlap than did tumor-adjacent and tumor-blood pairs.

In regard to this clonotype: Its target is not known.

Total RNA amounting to roughly 0.5 ug was the source from which TCR beta cDNA was made with a constant-region primer. Three nested multiplex PCR rounds, a slightly modified ARM-PCR method, built the TCR beta libraries. The study ran its first two PCR rounds for roughly 11 cycles each, using TRBV1-TRBV30 forward primers and a C-beta reverse primer. TCRdb re-derived calls from the multiplex PCR reads in MiXCR, one entry per CDR3 protein. This repertoire shows 190,000 or so distinct CDR3 sequences, around three fifths found once; its top ten account for around 7.1%. The sequence was collected from a woman aged 55-70 years with primary liver carcinoma and hepatitis B virus infection. V usage is TRBV5-1 and J usage is TRBJ2-7; 11 bases align to TRBD2. Specimen: peripheral blood. CDR3 loop: CASGTSGSSYEQYF. In DNA form, the CDR3 reads TGCGCCAGCGGAACTAGCGGGAGCTCCTACGAGCAGTACTTC.